This T cell receptor (beta chain) was retrieved from a study of OX40 agonist ivuxolimab in advanced cancers. Regarding the study as a whole: Average numbers of expanded clones were greater in CD8+ T cells than in CD4+.

The method was immunoSEQ multiplex PCR; TCRdb's version includes in-frame clones alone and lacks a portion of them. The table has about 76,000 clones, roughly nine tenths seen once; the top ten hold over 10%. The V gene lost 3 bases and the J gene lost 5 bases, with 13 bases spanning the gap. Germline CDR1 reads MDHEN; CDR2 reads SYDVKM. CDR3 size: 14 residues. Comment on this clone: As yet, its antigen is unknown.

V is TRBV28 and J is TRBJ1-1, with D uncertain. Specimen: CD4+ or CD8+ T cells sorted from blood, collected in a trial of the OX40 agonist ivuxolimab. The clonotype comes from an adult with an advanced solid tumor such as melanoma, head and neck, liver or kidney cancer. CDR3: CASSLSQRWTEAFF. The CDR3 DNA reads as TGTGCCAGCAGTTTGTCGCAGAGATGGACTGAAGCTTTCTTT.